This TCR beta chain was recovered during a study of blood T cell repertoires in COVID-19. Study context: COVID-19 samples collected from the United States, Italy and Spain covered acute and convalescent phases. Sources were T cells, B-cell-depleted T cells, or PBMCs; the material itself was cDNA or gDNA.

Trimming took off 4 bases at V and 10 bases at J, with 16 bases between the two ends. Germline V gene data show CDR1 as SGHNT and CDR2 as YENEEA. There are 13 residues in the CDR3. In the source study's methods: Amplifying reference gene primers gave estimates of nucleated cell counts. Profiled with immunoSEQ multiplex PCR; TCRdb holds only in-frame clones, not every one. V, J and clone size derive from that table, while D and trimming were established from the DNA sequence. The data show some 49,000 clones, more than 85% seen once. Sequencing input: peripheral blood. The chain is built from TRBV11-3 and TRBJ1-1; D may be TRBD1 (6 bases). The TCR comes from a man between 50 and 59 years old with active COVID-19. CDR3 loop: CASSSRPGQPAFF. CDR3 nucleotide sequence: TGTGCCAGCAGCTCCCGCCCCGGACAGCCAGCTTTCTTT.